This TCR beta chain was obtained from a study of blood T cell repertoires in COVID-19. Study overall: Samples came from the United States, Italy and Spain, spanning acute and convalescent COVID-19.

The CDR3 covers 15 residues. Trimming stripped 7 bases from V and 1 base from J, with 17 bases between. Germline values: CDR1 SNHLY, CDR2 FYNNEI. Original handling: The assay estimated nucleated cells by amplifying reference gene primers. Profiled with immunoSEQ multiplex PCR; TCRdb holds only in-frame clones, not every one. Clone size and the V and J calls come from that table; the DNA yielded D and trimming. The table includes a few hundred thousand clones, roughly 91% detected once. The chain recombines TRBV2 with TRBJ2-7; the D gene is possibly TRBD1 (7 bases). Material: peripheral blood. The sequence was obtained from a man aged 25 to 40 with acute or convalescent COVID-19. The CDR3 is CASKGRSGGSYEQYF. Written as DNA, the CDR3 is TGTGCCAGCAAGGGGAGGTCAGGGGGATCCTACGAGCAGTACTTC.